These 15 T cell receptor beta chains originate from one sample sequenced in a study of T cell responses to AZD1222 COVID-19 vaccine. Clones were sequenced by immunoSEQ multiplex PCR, and TCRdb holds only the in-frame ones, with some missing. The sample yields roughly 270,000 clones, 90% to 95% seen once. The starting material was peripheral blood, obtained 28 days after the second AZD1222 dose. These receptors were collected from an adult who received the AZD1222 COVID-19 vaccine.

The gene calls are TRBV28 and TRBJ1-2, with no clear D. Trimming took 7 bases from V and 4 from J, leaving 16 bases between them. CDR3 length: 14 residues. The germline V gene has CDR1 MDHEN and CDR2 SYDVKM. The CDR3 loop is CASTPRRKVYGYTF. DNA of the CDR3: TGTGCCAGCACCCCCCGCAGAAAGGTCTATGGCTACACCTTC.

The chain carries TRBV19 and TRBJ1-6; D is possibly TRBD1 (6 bases). The V end lost 1 base, the J end lost 7 bases, and 14 bases lay between the germline ends. The V gene's germline CDR1 is LNHDA and CDR2 SQIVND (reference sequence). The CDR3 contains 16 residues. CDR3 protein: CASSIASRGWNSPLHF. As DNA, the CDR3 is TGTGCCAGTAGTATAGCGTCGAGGGGGTGGAATTCACCCCTCCACTTT.

V is TRBV7-2 and J is TRBJ1-1; D possibly corresponds to TRBD1 (6 bases). V was clipped by 6 bases and J by 0 bases, with 8 bases between them. This CDR3 contains 13 residues. Germline CDR1 and CDR2: SGHTA and FQGNSA. CDR3 loop: CASRTGMNTEAFF. As DNA, the CDR3 is TGTGCCAGCAGAACAGGGATGAACACTGAAGCTTTCTTT.

The chain recombines TRBV9 with TRBJ1-6; D gene uncertain. The CDR3 consists of 14 residues. Germline lookup yields CDR1 SGDLS and CDR2 YYNGEE. Trimming pared 10 bases from V and 7 bases from J, leaving 18 bases between. CDR3 protein: CAAPAWVGNSPLHF. CDR3 coding DNA: TGTGCCGCCCCGGCCTGGGTAGGGAATTCACCCCTCCACTTT. Full variable domain (rest looked up from reference TRBV9 and TRBJ1-6): DSGVTQTPKHLITATGQRVTLRCSPRSGDLSVYWYQQSLDQGLQFLIQYYNGEERAKGNILERFSAQQFPDLHSELNLSSLELGDSALYFCAAPAWVGNSPLHFGNGTRLTVT.

This clone was recorded once. The chain recombines TRBV9 with TRBJ2-7; D perhaps matches TRBD2 (6 bases). The CDR3 loop spans 17 amino acids. V lost 4 bases to trimming and J lost 4 bases, with 24 bases between them. Germline CDR1 is SGDLS and CDR2 is YYNGEE. The CDR3 nucleotides read TGTGCCAGCAGCCAAAACCCCGCCGGGACTGGGATTTACGAGCAGTACTTC. It codes for CASSQNPAGTGIYEQYF.

V and J are TRBV5-4 and TRBJ2-1, with D perhaps being TRBD1 or TRBD2 (6 bases each). Germline V gives CDR1 SGHNT, CDR2 YYREEE (reference sequence). With 7 bases removed from V and 0 bases from J, the gap between germline ends came to 11 bases. The CDR3 length is 14 residues. This CDR3 is CASPGGSSYNEQFF. CDR3 in DNA: TGTGCCAGCCCCGGGGGCAGCTCCTACAATGAGCAGTTCTTC.

The V and J genes are TRBV28 and TRBJ2-4; D may be TRBD1 (6 bases). Trimming removed 7 bases at V and 5 bases at J, with 12 bases between. The CDR3 totals 13 residues. CDR1 and CDR2 from the germline V gene are MDHEN and SYDVKM. The CDR3 sequence is CASTTDRQNIQYF. The CDR3 DNA reads as TGTGCCAGCACCACGGACAGACAAAACATTCAGTACTTC.

The chain is built from TRBV19 and TRBJ1-5, with D tentatively TRBD1 (5 bases). Looked up from germline, CDR1 is LNHDA and CDR2 is SQIVND (reference sequence). The CDR3 consists of 12 residues. The V end lost 5 bases, the J end lost 9 bases, and 11 bases lay between the germline ends. The CDR3: CASSLGRPPQHF. In DNA, the CDR3 is TGTGCCAGTAGTTTGGGGCGTCCGCCCCAGCATTTT.

V usage is TRBV28 and J usage is TRBJ1-1, with a weak D call TRBD1 (5 bases). The CDR3 covers 15 residues. Germline CDR1 MDHEN, CDR2 SYDVKM. The germline V and J ends were trimmed by 5 bases and 4 bases, with 17 bases remaining between them. DNA of the CDR3: TGTGCCAGCAGTACACCCAGGGAGGGGATCACTGAAGCTTTCTTT. Translation: CASSTPREGITEAFF.

This chain joins TRBV7-9 and TRBJ2-7, with D possibly being TRBD1 (7 bases). V was clipped by 5 bases and J by 9 bases, with 14 bases between them. CDR3 length equals 12 residues. From germline, CDR1 is SEHNR and CDR2 FQNEAQ (reference sequence). The CDR3 is CASSPHRGGQYF. CDR3 coding DNA: TGTGCCAGCAGCCCACACAGGGGAGGGCAGTACTTC.

The chain links TRBV10-3 to TRBJ1-5, with D tentatively TRBD1 (5 bases). This CDR3 has 15 residues. Looked up from germline, CDR1 is ENHRY and CDR2 is SYGVKD. Trimming took 1 base from V and 2 from J, leaving 9 bases between them. The CDR3 coding sequence is TGTGCCATCAGTGAGTTCACAGGAGGCAATCAGCCCCAGCATTTT. Translated: CAISEFTGGNQPQHF.

This clone was found once. This chain uses TRBV25-1 with TRBJ2-2; the D is unclear. This CDR3 is built from 15 residues. Germline lookup yields CDR1 MGHDK and CDR2 SYGVNS. The ends were cut back, 3 bases at V and 0 bases at J, with 8 bases in the middle. CDR3 loop: CASSDTPTNTGELFF. The CDR3 DNA reads as TGTGCCAGCAGTGATACCCCTACGAACACCGGGGAGCTGTTTTTT. Drawing the rest from reference TRBV25-1 and TRBJ2-2, the complete variable domain is EADIYQTPRYLVIGTGKKITLECSQTMGHDKMYWYQQDPGMELHLIHYSYGVNSTEKGDLSSESTVSRIRTEHFPLTLESARPSHTSQYLCASSDTPTNTGELFFGEGSRLTVL.

In nucleotides, the CDR3 is TGTGCCAGCAGCGTAGCAAGTTCGAGCACCGGGGAGCTGTTTTTT. Its translation is CASSVASSSTGELFF. The V and J genes are TRBV9 and TRBJ2-2; D is ambiguous. The germline CDR1 and CDR2 sequences are SGDLS and YYNGEE. The ends were cut back, 0 bases at V and 4 bases at J, with 10 bases in the middle. This CDR3 comprises 15 residues. The entire variable domain, with the rest obtained from reference TRBV9 and TRBJ2-2, is as follows: DSGVTQTPKHLITATGQRVTLRCSPRSGDLSVYWYQQSLDQGLQFLIQYYNGEERAKGNILERFSAQQFPDLHSELNLSSLELGDSALYFCASSVASSSTGELFFGEGSRLTVL.

The V call is TRBV6-2 or TRBV6-3, the J call TRBJ2-7, with D possibly TRBD2 on 6 matching bases. The CDR3 spans 16 residues. The V end was cut by 1 base, the J end by 0 bases, with 13 bases between. Germline V gene sequence: CDR1 MNHEY, CDR2 SVGEGT. The DNA of the CDR3 is TGTGCCAGCAGTTACTTGGTAGCGGCCCCCTCCTACGAGCAGTACTTC. It translates to CASSYLVAAPSYEQYF.

V is TRBV7-3 and J is TRBJ2-1; D unresolved. CDR3 length: 16 amino acids. Germline CDR1 and CDR2: SGHTA and FQGTGA. Trimming removed 0 bases from V and 8 bases from J, with 17 bases in between. DNA of the CDR3: TGTGCCAGCAGCTTAACTAGAACAGCCAAAAATGATGAGCAGTTCTTC. Protein product: CASSLTRTAKNDEQFF.